This T cell receptor beta chain is from a study of blood T cell repertoires in COVID-19 (dated by TCRdb to about 2020). About the full investigation: Collaborator samples came from the United States, Italy and Spain and covered acute and convalescent phases of COVID-19. HLA class I and class II types, where available, came from metadata supplied by the sample provider rather than from assay-based typing. Sample metadata almost always included a de-identified subject ID, COVID-19 status, age in years and sex. The samples were drawn from two sources: the first 160 participants of the ongoing ImmuneRACE study, and about 1,300 subjects contributed by 6 global collaborators. Deeply sampled blood TCRbeta repertoires from subjects exposed to, actively infected with, or recovered from COVID-19 were included in the dataset. The prospective study material was composed of cDNA or gDNA derived from T cells, B-cell-depleted T cells, or PBMCs. The repertoires were made available in a free public database intended to serve as a resource for research on the immune response to SARS-CoV-2.

The immunoSEQ Assay, a bias-controlled multiplex PCR, was used to amplify TCRbeta CDR3 regions from genomic DNA. In the paper's pipeline: The number of nucleated cells in each sample was estimated by amplification of reference gene primers within the assay. To quantify the absolute abundance of each unique TCRbeta CDR3 rearrangement, sequence reads were collapsed and filtered. For each sample, productive Simpson clonality was calculated by taking the square root of Simpson's diversity index across productive rearrangements. TCRdb provides this immuneACCESS table in a form limited to in-frame rearrangements. Some clones are lacking; in checked studies, under half of them reflect an unresolved V gene, and why the rest are absent is not known. Clonal size and the V and J genes are those of that table, whereas D and trimming came from the DNA. The sample records a few hundred thousand clones, around 93% of which are singletons. The leading ten clones occupy around 1.3% of the sample.

What the study reported, not specific to this receptor: Clinical and demographic metadata were provided uncurated, with the amount varying by source and participant.

Participants in the prospective study were aged about 18 to 89 years, lived in under 30 United States geographic areas, and enrolled through a virtual design. In the prospective study, cohorts were assigned on the basis of participant-reported clinical history obtained from a screening survey and a study questionnaire. In the prospective study, mobile phlebotomists collected whole blood, serum and a nasopharyngeal or oropharyngeal swab from each participant. Additional blood draws and questionnaires over an approximately two-month period could optionally be provided by prospective study participants. Blood samples from the prospective study were shipped frozen or at room temperature prior to DNA extraction. Concerning this clone itself: The target of this receptor is not known. Base qualities are missing; no much larger clone stands one base away.

V is cut back by 1 base and J by 2 bases, with 8 bases in the junction unmatched. The cysteine opens and the phenylalanine closes a CDR3 of 18 amino acids. Only the CDR3 DNA stays, 54 bases, in frame from base 1. CDR1 and CDR2 are drawn from the germline V gene: MNHEY, SVGEGT. Sequencing was done on a sample of PBMCs or T cells enriched from blood (not recorded which). The chain is made from TRBV6-2 or TRBV6-3 and TRBJ1-2, and 12 junction bases match TRBD1. The clonotype comes from a human donor in a cohort exposed to, infected with or recovered from COVID-19 (not recorded which). The donor label of this sample is uncertain. The CDR3 corresponds to CASSYWGTGGAWNYGYTF. The DNA is TGTGCCAGCAGTTACTGGGGGACAGGGGGCGCGTGGAACTATGGCTACACCTTC.